These 6 T cell receptor beta chains originate from one sample sequenced in a study of graft-versus-host responses after intestinal transplantation. This table comes from immunoSEQ multiplex PCR, and its TCRdb copy is limited to in-frame clones, with some not included. In the table there are over 45,000 clones, just under 95% of which are singletons. The specimen was PBMCs, collected approximately 740 days after a first intestinal transplant, on the day of a second. Source of these receptors: a human patient who received an intestinal transplant, so some T cells may come from the graft donor.

This sequence joins TRBV29-1 and TRBJ2-7, with a possible D match to TRBD2 (5 bases). Per the germline V gene, CDR1 is SQVTM and CDR2 is ANQGSEA. The CDR3 has 19 residues. The V end was cut by 3 bases, the J end by 0 bases, with 27 bases between. CDR3 in amino acids: CSVDGLGSGDRLDSYEQYF. In nucleotides, the CDR3 is TGCAGCGTTGACGGGCTTGGGAGCGGTGACCGACTGGACTCCTACGAGCAGTACTTC.

The table lists this clone with a count of one. The chain joins TRBV2 to TRBJ2-2, with 9 bases that match TRBD1. The CDR3 extends over 14 amino acids. Germline V CDR1 and CDR2: SNHLY, FYNNEI. V was pared by 11 bases and J by 3 bases, with 7 bases of the junction left unmatched. The CDR3 sequence is CASVGTGYTGELFF. The CDR3 DNA reads TGTGCCTCAGTTGGGACAGGGTACACCGGGGAGCTGTTTTTT.

V gene TRBV5-8 combines with J gene TRBJ1-5, with D possibly matching TRBD1 (5 bases). The CDR3 totals 14 residues. With 3 bases removed from V and 0 bases from J, the gap between germline ends came to 7 bases. Germline V gene lookup returns CDR1 SGHTS and CDR2 YDEGEE. The DNA for the CDR3 is TGTGCCAGCAGCTCCGACAGTAGCAATCAGCCCCAGCATTTT. Its translation is CASSSDSSNQPQHF.

On this clone: The junction and the germline gene differ at one end; a read error may be behind it. The V and J genes are TRBV5-4 and TRBJ2-5; D might be TRBD1 or TRBD2, each matching 5 bases. CDR1 SGHNT and CDR2 YYREEE come from the germline V gene (reference sequence). The CDR3 is 12 residues long. The DNA of the CDR3 is TGTGCCAGCAGCTGGGACGGACGGAGATATGACTTC. Encoded protein: CASSWDGRRYDF. Variable domain in full (rest from reference TRBV5-4 and TRBJ2-5): ETGVTQSPTHLIKTRGQQVTLRCSSQSGHNTVSWYQQALGQGPQFIFQYYREEENGRGNFPPRFSGLQFPNYSSELNVNALELDDSALYLCASSWDGRRYDFGPGTRLLVL.

The chain employs TRBV6-5 and TRBJ2-7, with TRBD1 matching 8 bases. The CDR3 spans 11 residues. The germline gives CDR1 MNHEY, CDR2 SVGAGI. V was clipped by 11 bases and J by 3 bases; unmatched bases: 3. The CDR3 reads CAGGQGYEQYF. As DNA, the CDR3 is TGTGCCGGCGGACAGGGCTACGAGCAGTACTTC.

This clone was recorded once. This chain's CDR3 is CASSFYRGADEQFF. The DNA of the CDR3 is TGCGCCAGCAGCTTTTACAGGGGTGCTGATGAGCAGTTCTTC. The chain has TRBV5-1 and TRBJ2-1; 7 nucleotides line up with TRBD1. CDR3 size: 14 residues. V lost 2 bases and J lost 8; bases outside the gene matches: 7. Germline CDR1 and CDR2: SGHRS and YFSETQ. Using reference TRBV5-1 and TRBJ2-1 for the parts outside the CDR3, the full variable domain is KAGVTQTPRYLIKTRGQQVTLSCSPISGHRSVSWYQQTPGQGLQFLFEYFSETQRNKGNFPGRFSGRQFSNSRSEMNVSTLELGDSALYLCASSFYRGADEQFFGPGTRLTVL.